Presented here are 12 T cell receptor beta chains from one specimen sequenced in a study of spatial heterogeneity in lung cancer. The study's findings and limits: Within tumors, counts of expanded alpha and beta TCRs tracked tumor mutation counts.

Noted time point: sample taken at primary tumor resection. Which antigens these TCRs recognize remains unknown. One entry per CDR3 protein, called by TCRdb with MiXCR from the 5' RACE reads. The data show almost 3,000 distinct CDR3 sequences, about 6.6% seen once. Sequencing used lung tumor tissue, obtained at surgery. The receptors stem from a female donor with early-stage non-small cell lung cancer.

This clonotype is deemed medium-sized. The chain uses TRBV5-1 and TRBJ1-1; D is possibly TRBD1 (5 bases). The length of the CDR3 is 14 residues. The germline CDR1 and CDR2 sequences are SGHRS and YFSETQ. Trimming stripped 0 bases from V and 4 bases from J, with 10 bases between. As DNA, the CDR3 is TGCGCCAGCAGCTTGGCCATAGGGGTCACTGAAGCTTTCTTT. Translating gives CASSLAIGVTEAFF.

By sample fraction, this clonotype is medium-sized. The J gene is TRBJ2-2, the V gene TRBV7-2; 9 bases align to TRBD1. The CDR3 consists of 15 residues. V gave up 5 bases and J gave up 4 bases; unmatched junction bases: 5. Per germline, CDR1 SGHTA and CDR2 FQGNSA. The CDR3 DNA is TGTGCCAGCAGCCCCCGACAGGGGGGCACCGGGGAGCTGTTTTTT. This codes for CASSPRQGGTGELFF.

This clonotype is categorized as medium-sized (0.01 to 0.1%). This chain links TRBV7-9 with TRBJ2-1; D not certain. V was cut by 5 bases and J by 4 bases, with 15 bases left in between. Germline values: CDR1 SEHNR, CDR2 FQNEAQ (reference sequence). This CDR3 contains 15 residues. The CDR3 nucleotides are TGTGCCAGCAGCCTTCAGAGGTCGCAATACAATGAGCAGTTCTTC. Translated: CASSLQRSQYNEQFF. The full variable domain, in which reference TRBV7-9 and TRBJ2-1 provide the parts outside the CDR3, is DTGVSQNPRHKITKRGQNVTFRCDPISEHNRLYWYRQTLGQGPEFLTYFQNEAQLEKSRLLSDRFSAERPKGSFSTLEIQRTEQGDSAMYLCASSLQRSQYNEQFFGPGTRLTVL.

The chain joins TRBV5-1 to TRBJ2-3, with a possible D match to TRBD2 (7 bases). The CDR3 runs to 16 residues. The germline V and J ends were trimmed by 5 bases and 1 base, with 17 bases remaining between them. In germline, CDR1 is SGHRS, CDR2 YFSETQ. CDR3 bases: TGCGCCAGCAGTCCTTCGGGCGGGGGCCGCACAGATACGCAGTATTTT. The encoded protein is CASSPSGGGRTDTQYF.

This clonotype counts as medium-sized. This rearrangement joins TRBV6-5 to TRBJ2-2; TRBD2 is a possible D gene (7 bases). Per germline, CDR1 MNHEY and CDR2 SVGAGI. V lost 5 bases to trimming and J lost 7 bases, with 14 bases between them. The CDR3 runs to 14 residues. The CDR3 protein is CASSGSGEGGELFF. CDR3 coding DNA: TGTGCCAGCAGTGGATCAGGGGAGGGCGGGGAGCTGTTTTTT.

This clonotype is medium-sized (0.01 to 0.1%) within its sample. The V call is TRBV19, the J call TRBJ1-5; D is ambiguous. Looked up from germline, CDR1 is LNHDA and CDR2 is SQIVND (reference sequence). CDR3 length: 15 residues. Trimming stripped 9 bases from V and 0 bases from J, with 15 bases between. CDR3 nucleotide sequence: TGTGCCAGCCGAAGATCCGAGAATAGCAATCAGCCCCAGCATTTT. Translation gives CASRRSENSNQPQHF.

This clonotype is labeled as medium-sized (0.01 to 0.1%). The genes are TRBV20-1 and TRBJ2-2; possibly TRBD2 for D (5 bases). Germline lookup yields CDR1 DFQATT and CDR2 SNEGSKA (reference sequence). The ends were cut back, 8 bases at V and 4 bases at J, with 14 bases in the middle. The CDR3 runs 13 residues. The CDR3 spells CSTPAGSTGELFF. DNA for the CDR3: TGCAGTACCCCTGCTGGGAGCACCGGGGAGCTGTTTTTT.

This clonotype is medium-sized (0.01 to 0.1%). The CDR3, as DNA: TGTGCCAGCAGCCTAGTGGGGGCGGGGGAGACCCAGTACTTC. Its protein product is CASSLVGAGETQYF. The chain couples TRBV27 to TRBJ2-5; either TRBD1 or TRBD2 may fit D (6 bases each). CDR3 length equals 14 residues. In germline, CDR1 is MNHEY, CDR2 SMNVEV (reference sequence). The V end lost 6 bases, the J end lost 5 bases, and 16 bases lay between the germline ends.

This clonotype has a count of ten or more. The chain carries TRBV9 and TRBJ2-2; D might be TRBD1 (5 bases). The CDR3 runs 14 residues. Germline V CDR1 and CDR2: SGDLS, YYNGEE. V lost 2 bases and J 1 base, leaving 6 bases between the germline ends. CDR3 DNA sequence: TGTGCCAGCAGCGTTGGACAGAACACCGGGGAGCTGTTTTTT. Translating it yields CASSVGQNTGELFF.

Relative to its sample, this clonotype is medium-sized. The chain joins TRBV2 to TRBJ2-4; possibly TRBD1 for D (6 bases). The germline V gene has CDR1 SNHLY and CDR2 FYNNEI. V shed 8 bases and J shed 6 bases, with 14 bases lying between them. CDR3 length: 13 amino acids. The DNA for the CDR3 is TGTGCCAGCGCAAGGGGGTCGGGAAACATTCAGTACTTC. Its translation is CASARGSGNIQYF.

Relative to its sample, this clonotype is medium-sized. The rearrangement joins TRBV6-5 to TRBJ1-1; 8 positions match TRBD1. Germline V gene sequence: CDR1 MNHEY, CDR2 SVGAGI. Trimming took 6 bases from V and 1 from J; bases not matched to a gene: 4. The length of the CDR3 is 14 residues. CDR3 coding DNA: TGTGCCAGCAGACGCGGACAGGGGAACACTGAAGCTTTCTTT. Translating gives CASRRGQGNTEAFF.

This clonotype is medium-sized. Here the CDR3 reads CASSPSQESNTEAFF. DNA of the CDR3: TGTGCCAGCAGCCCGTCACAGGAGTCGAACACTGAAGCTTTCTTT. V is TRBV3-1 and J is TRBJ1-1; weak D call: TRBD1 (5 bases). The CDR3 is made up of 15 amino acids. Germline V gene lookup returns CDR1 LGHDT and CDR2 YNNKEL (reference sequence). Trimming stripped 4 bases from V and 1 base from J, with 13 bases between. The full variable domain, in which reference TRBV3-1 and TRBJ1-1 provide the parts outside the CDR3, is DTAVSQTPKYLVTQMGNDKSIKCEQNLGHDTMYWYKQDSKKFLKIMFSYNNKELIINETVPNRFSPKSPDKAHLNLHINSLELGDSAVYFCASSPSQESNTEAFFGQGTRLTVV.